This T cell receptor (beta chain) was sequenced during a study of beta chain features in type 1 diabetes. Study-wide results and caveats: The naive, central memory and Treg TCRB repertoires looked more alike in patients than they did in healthy donors. Type 1 diabetes patients showed fewer insertions and more deletions at VDJ junctions.

Many counts were recorded for this clone. The antigen is unknown. In the same sample, other DNA sequences code for this CDR3. Central memory, naive, regulatory and stem cell-like memory CD4+ cells were sorted by CD45RO/CCR7/CD25/CD127/CD95/CD27. The trim removed 3 bases at V and 5 bases at J, leaving 4 bases unmatched. Germline V CDR1 and CDR2: GTSNPN, SVGIG (reference sequence). The CDR3 is made up of 14 amino acids. Every bit of the isolated RNA underwent reverse transcription, so sequencing read expressed TCRB transcripts. This table comes from immunoSEQ multiplex PCR, and its TCRdb copy is limited to in-frame clones, with some not included. The sample includes about half a million clones, approximately 31% of them seen just once.

The source material was naive CD4+ T cells from blood. This sequence originates from a man aged 18 to 35 in good health. This rearrangement joins TRBV30 to TRBJ2-5; 12 bases map to TRBD1. CDR3 DNA: TGTGCCTGGAGCGGGACAGGGGGCCGGGAGACCCAGTACTTC. It encodes CAWSGTGGRETQYF.